This TCR beta chain was sequenced during a study of a mutant IDH1 vaccine in newly diagnosed glioma. V lost 6 bases, J lost 5 bases, and 13 bases lay in between. The CDR3 contains 14 residues. Per the germline V gene, CDR1 is SGHVS and CDR2 is FQNEAQ. With regard to this clone: Antigen specificity is unknown.

This table comes from immunoSEQ multiplex PCR, and its TCRdb copy is limited to in-frame clones, with some not included. The sample has about 32,000 clones, about 82% seen once. The time point was: week 35, safety follow-up. Each dose delivered 300 ug of mutant IDH1 20-mer peptide subcutaneously with imiquimod. The chain carries TRBV7-8 and TRBJ1-4; unclear D gene. The sequences come from PBMCs, collected from a glioma patient whose treatment included an IDH1 peptide vaccine. The receptor's source is a man in his forties with glioma. Some clones in this sample may be carry-over from other donors' samples. CDR3 sequence: CASSFRPVNEKLFF. The CDR3 coding sequence is TGTGCCAGCAGTTTCCGTCCTGTGAATGAAAAACTGTTTTTT. The entire variable domain, with the rest obtained from reference TRBV7-8 and TRBJ1-4, is as follows: GAGVSQSPRYKVAKRGQDVALRCDPISGHVSLFWYQQALGQGPEFLTYFQNEAQLDKSGLPSDRFFAERPEGSVSTLKIQRTQQEDSAVYLCASSFRPVNEKLFFGSGTQLSVL.